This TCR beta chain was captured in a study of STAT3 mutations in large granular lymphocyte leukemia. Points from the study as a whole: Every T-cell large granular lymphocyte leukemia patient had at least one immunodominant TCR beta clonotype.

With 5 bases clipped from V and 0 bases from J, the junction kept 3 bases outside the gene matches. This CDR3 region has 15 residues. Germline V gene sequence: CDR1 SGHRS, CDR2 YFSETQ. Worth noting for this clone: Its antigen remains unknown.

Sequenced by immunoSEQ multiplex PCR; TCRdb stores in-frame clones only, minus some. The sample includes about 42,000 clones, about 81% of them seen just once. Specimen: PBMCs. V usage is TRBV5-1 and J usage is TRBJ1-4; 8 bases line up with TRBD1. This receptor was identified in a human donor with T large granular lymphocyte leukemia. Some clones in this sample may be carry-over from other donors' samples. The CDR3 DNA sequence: TGCGCCAGCAGAATACAGGGGGCAACTAATGAAAAACTGTTTTTT. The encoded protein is CASRIQGATNEKLFF.